This T cell receptor beta chain was identified during a study of Ad26.COV2.S vaccination and SARS-CoV-2 variants. Overall study: In the study, Ad26.COV2.S was injected intramuscularly once, or twice 56 days apart.

Trimming at V came to 4 bases and at J to 4 bases, leaving 14 bases not matched to a gene. CDR3 size: 16 residues. CDR1 and CDR2 from the germline V gene are SGHRS and YFSETQ. Study outcomes and limitations: In vaccinated individuals, spike-specific CD8+ and CD4+ T cell responses reportedly displayed substantial breadth.

Noted treatment: 15 to 20 received Ad26.COV2.S at low or high dose, single or two shots; roughly 5 received placebo; per-sample allocation not given. Specimens were obtained on day 63 following the first vaccine or placebo injection. Profiled with immunoSEQ multiplex PCR; TCRdb holds only in-frame clones, not every one. The profile covers about 320,000 clones, with around four fifths appearing a single time and 2.1% taken by the ten largest. Comments on this clone: Its antigen is undetermined.

The chain has TRBV5-1 and TRBJ2-7; TRBD1 aligns across 7 bases. This receptor was taken from a person aged 18-65 years who received the Ad26.COV2.S COVID-19 vaccine or a placebo. The sample was peripheral blood, taken in a trial of Ad26.COV2.S vaccine versus placebo. CDR3 nucleotide sequence: TGCGCCAGCAGCCGAATCCCCCCGACAGGGTGGTACGAGCAGTACTTC. This gives the protein CASSRIPPTGWYEQYF.